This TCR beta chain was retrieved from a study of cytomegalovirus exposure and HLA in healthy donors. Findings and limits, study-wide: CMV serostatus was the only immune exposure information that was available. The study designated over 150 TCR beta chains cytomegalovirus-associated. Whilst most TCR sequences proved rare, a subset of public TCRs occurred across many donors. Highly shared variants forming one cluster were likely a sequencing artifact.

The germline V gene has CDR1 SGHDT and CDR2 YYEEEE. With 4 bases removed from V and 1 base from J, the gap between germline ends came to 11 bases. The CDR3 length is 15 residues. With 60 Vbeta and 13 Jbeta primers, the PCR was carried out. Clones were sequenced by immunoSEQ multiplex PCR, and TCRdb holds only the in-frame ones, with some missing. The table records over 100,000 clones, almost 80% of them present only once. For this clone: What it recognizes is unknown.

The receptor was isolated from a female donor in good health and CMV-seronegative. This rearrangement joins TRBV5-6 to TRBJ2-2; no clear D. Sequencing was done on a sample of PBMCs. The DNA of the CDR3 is TGTGCCAGCAGCGCAAACATCAGGAACACCGGGGAGCTGTTTTTT. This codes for CASSANIRNTGELFF.